At least ten counts were recorded for the clone carrying this T cell receptor beta chain. Samples came from patients with localized non-small cell lung adenocarcinoma. Germline V lookup: CDR1 MNHEY, CDR2 SVGAGI. The CDR3 contains 14 residues. The germline V and J ends were trimmed by 5 bases and 4 bases, with 15 bases remaining between them. The data are from a study of CD4 and CD8 cells across lung adenocarcinoma regions. TCRdb reanalysed the PCR reads using MiXCR and keeps one entry per CDR3 protein. The table has under 10,000 distinct CDR3 sequences, 46% seen once. The TCR comes from a female donor with lung adenocarcinoma. The CD4 and CD8 labels of this study may be unreliable. Sequencing input: CD4+ T cells from the margin of a lung tumor. This chain connects TRBV6-5 to TRBJ2-7; tentative D call: TRBD2 (6 bases). The CDR3 loop is CASSTSGLPYEQYF. For the CDR3, the DNA is TGTGCCAGCAGTACATCGGGACTCCCGTACGAGCAGTACTTC.